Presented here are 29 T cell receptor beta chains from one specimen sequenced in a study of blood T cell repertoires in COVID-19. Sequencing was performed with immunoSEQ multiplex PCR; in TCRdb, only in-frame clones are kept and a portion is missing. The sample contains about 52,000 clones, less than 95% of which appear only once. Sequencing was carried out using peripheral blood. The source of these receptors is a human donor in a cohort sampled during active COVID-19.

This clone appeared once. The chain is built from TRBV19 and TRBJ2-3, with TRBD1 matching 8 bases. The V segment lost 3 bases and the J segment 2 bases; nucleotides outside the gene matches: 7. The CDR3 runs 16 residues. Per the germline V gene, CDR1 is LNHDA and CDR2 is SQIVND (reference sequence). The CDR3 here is CASSISQGAYTDTQYF. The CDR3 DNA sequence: TGTGCCAGTAGTATTTCTCAGGGGGCCTACACAGATACGCAGTATTTT.

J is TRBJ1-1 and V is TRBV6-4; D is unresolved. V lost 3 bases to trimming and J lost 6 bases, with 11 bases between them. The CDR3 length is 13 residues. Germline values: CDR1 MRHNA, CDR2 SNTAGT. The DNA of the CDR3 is TGTGCCAGCAGTGAGCGGTTTCTTTCTGAAGCTTTCTTT. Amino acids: CASSERFLSEAFF.

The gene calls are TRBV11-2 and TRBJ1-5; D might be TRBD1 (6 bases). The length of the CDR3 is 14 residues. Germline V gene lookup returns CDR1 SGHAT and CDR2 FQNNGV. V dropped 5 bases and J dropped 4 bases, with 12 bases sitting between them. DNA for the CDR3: TGTGCCAGCAGCGCAACAGGGTGGAATCAGCCCCAGCATTTT. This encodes CASSATGWNQPQHF. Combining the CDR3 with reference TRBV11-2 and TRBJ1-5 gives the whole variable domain EAGVAQSPRYKIIEKRQSVAFWCNPISGHATLYWYQQILGQGPKLLIQFQNNGVVDDSQLPKDRFSAERLKGVDSTLKIQPAKLEDSAVYLCASSATGWNQPQHFGDGTRLSIL.

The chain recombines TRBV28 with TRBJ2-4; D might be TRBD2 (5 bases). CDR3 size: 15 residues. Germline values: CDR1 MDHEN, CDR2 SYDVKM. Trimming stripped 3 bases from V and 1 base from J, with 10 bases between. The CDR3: CASSFEGAAKNIQYF. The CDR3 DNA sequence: TGTGCCAGCAGTTTTGAGGGAGCTGCCAAAAACATTCAGTACTTC.

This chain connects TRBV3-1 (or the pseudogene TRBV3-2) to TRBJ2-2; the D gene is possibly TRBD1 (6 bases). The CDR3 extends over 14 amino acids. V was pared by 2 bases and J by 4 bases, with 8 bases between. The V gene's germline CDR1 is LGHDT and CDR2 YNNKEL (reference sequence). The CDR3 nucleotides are TGTGCCAGCAGCCAACAGGGGCCCACCGGGGAGCTGTTTTTT. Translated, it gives CASSQQGPTGELFF.

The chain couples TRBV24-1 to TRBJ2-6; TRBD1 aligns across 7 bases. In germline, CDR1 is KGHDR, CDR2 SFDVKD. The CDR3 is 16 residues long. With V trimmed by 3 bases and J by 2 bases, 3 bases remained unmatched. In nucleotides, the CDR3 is TGTGCCACCAGTGATAACGGACAGGCTGGGGCCAACGTCCTGACTTTC. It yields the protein CATSDNGQAGANVLTF.

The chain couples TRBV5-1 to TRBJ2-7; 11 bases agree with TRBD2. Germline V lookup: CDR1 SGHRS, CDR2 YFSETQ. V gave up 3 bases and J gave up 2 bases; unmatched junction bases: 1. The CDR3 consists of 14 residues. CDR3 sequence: CASSSGLAAYEQYF. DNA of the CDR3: TGCGCCAGCAGCTCGGGACTAGCGGCCTACGAGCAGTACTTC.

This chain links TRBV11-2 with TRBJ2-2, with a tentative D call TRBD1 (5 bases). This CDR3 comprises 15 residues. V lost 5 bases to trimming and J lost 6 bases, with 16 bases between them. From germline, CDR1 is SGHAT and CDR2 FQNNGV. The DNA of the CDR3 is TGTGCCAGCAGCCCAGGGTCTTGGTTACCCGGGGAGCTGTTTTTT. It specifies CASSPGSWLPGELFF. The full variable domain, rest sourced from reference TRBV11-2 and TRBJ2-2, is EAGVAQSPRYKIIEKRQSVAFWCNPISGHATLYWYQQILGQGPKLLIQFQNNGVVDDSQLPKDRFSAERLKGVDSTLKIQPAKLEDSAVYLCASSPGSWLPGELFFGEGSRLTVL.

The CDR3 sequence: CASSHGTAHNSPLHF. CDR3 sequence (DNA): TGTGCCAGCAGTCATGGGACAGCCCATAATTCACCCCTCCACTTT. This chain uses TRBV6-6 with TRBJ1-6; TRBD1 matches at 7 bases. The length of the CDR3 is 15 residues. V dropped 5 bases and J dropped 5; count of bases not matched to a gene: 6. Germline V gene sequence: CDR1 MNHNY, CDR2 SVGAGI (reference sequence).

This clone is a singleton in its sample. This chain's CDR3 is CASRGLAGNTDTQYF. The CDR3, as DNA: TGTGCCAGCAGGGGACTAGCGGGGAACACAGATACGCAGTATTTT. The chain employs TRBV6-5 and TRBJ2-3; 13 bases are shared with TRBD2. From germline, CDR1 is MNHEY and CDR2 SVGAGI. The CDR3 length is 15 residues. Trimming cost V 6 bases and J 2 bases; bases outside gene matches: 2.

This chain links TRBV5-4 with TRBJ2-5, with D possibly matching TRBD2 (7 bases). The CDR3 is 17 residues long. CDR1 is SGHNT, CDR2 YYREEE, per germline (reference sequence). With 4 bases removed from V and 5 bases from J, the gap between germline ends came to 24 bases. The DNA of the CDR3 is TGTGCCAGCAGCCACAAGAAAAGACTAGAGGGGGGGGAGACCCAGTACTTC. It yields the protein CASSHKKRLEGGETQYF.

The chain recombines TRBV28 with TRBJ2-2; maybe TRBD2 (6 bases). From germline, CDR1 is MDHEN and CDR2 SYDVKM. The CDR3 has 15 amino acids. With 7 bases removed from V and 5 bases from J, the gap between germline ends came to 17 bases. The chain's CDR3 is CASTVTGEGTGELFF. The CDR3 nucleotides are TGTGCCAGCACCGTCACGGGAGAGGGGACCGGGGAGCTGTTTTTT.

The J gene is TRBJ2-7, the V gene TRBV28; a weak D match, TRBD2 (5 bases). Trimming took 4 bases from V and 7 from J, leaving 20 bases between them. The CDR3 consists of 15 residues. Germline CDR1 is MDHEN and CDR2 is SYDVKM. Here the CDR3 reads CASSSPVPGTQEQYF. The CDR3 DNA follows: TGTGCCAGCAGTTCCCCGGTCCCGGGAACCCAGGAGCAGTACTTC.

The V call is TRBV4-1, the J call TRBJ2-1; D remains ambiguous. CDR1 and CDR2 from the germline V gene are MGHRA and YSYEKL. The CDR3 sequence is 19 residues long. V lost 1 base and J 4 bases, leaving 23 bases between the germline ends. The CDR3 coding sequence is TGCGCCAGCAGCCAAGGGATTTTGGGTGACATGGATGGATACAATGAGCAGTTCTTC. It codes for CASSQGILGDMDGYNEQFF.

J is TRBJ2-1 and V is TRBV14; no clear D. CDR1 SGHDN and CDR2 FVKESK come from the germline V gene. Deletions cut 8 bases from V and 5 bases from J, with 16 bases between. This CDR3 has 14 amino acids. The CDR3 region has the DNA TGTGCCAGCTCAGCATGGGCAAGCAACAATGAGCAGTTCTTC. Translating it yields CASSAWASNNEQFF.

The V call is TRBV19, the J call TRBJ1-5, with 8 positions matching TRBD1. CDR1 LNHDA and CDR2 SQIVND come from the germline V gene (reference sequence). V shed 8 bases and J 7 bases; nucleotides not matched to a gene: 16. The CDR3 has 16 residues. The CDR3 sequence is CASGAGDRGTGQPQHF. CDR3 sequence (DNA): TGTGCCAGTGGGGCTGGCGACAGGGGTACGGGGCAGCCCCAGCATTTT. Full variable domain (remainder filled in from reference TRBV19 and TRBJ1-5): DGGITQSPKYLFRKEGQNVTLSCEQNLNHDAMYWYRQDPGQGLRLIYYSQIVNDFQKGDIAEGYSVSREKKESFPLTVTSAQKNPTAFYLCASGAGDRGTGQPQHFGDGTRLSIL.

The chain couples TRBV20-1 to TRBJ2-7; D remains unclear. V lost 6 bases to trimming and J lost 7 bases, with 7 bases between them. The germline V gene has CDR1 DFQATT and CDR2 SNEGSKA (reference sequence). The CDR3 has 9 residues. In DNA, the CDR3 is TGCAGTGCCGGGTGGGAGCAGTACTTC. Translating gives CSAGWEQYF.

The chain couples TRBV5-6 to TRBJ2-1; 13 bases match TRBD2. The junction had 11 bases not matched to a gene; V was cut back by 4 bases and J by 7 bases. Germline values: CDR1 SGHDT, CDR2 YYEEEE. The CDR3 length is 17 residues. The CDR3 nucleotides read TGTGCCAGCAGCCCCTCGTCGGGACTAGCGGGACTTAATGAGCAGTTCTTC. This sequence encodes CASSPSSGLAGLNEQFF.

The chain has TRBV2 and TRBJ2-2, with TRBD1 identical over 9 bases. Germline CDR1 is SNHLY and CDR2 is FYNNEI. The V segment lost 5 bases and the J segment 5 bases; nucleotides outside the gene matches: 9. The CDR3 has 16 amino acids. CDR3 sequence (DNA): TGTGCCAGCAGTTCCACGGGACAGGGTTTGACCGGGGAGCTGTTTTTT. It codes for CASSSTGQGLTGELFF.

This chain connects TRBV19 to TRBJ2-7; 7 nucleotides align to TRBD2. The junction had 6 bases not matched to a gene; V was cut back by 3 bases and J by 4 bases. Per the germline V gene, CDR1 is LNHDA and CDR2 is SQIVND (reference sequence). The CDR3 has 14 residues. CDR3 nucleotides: TGTGCCAGTAGTATTCAGGGAGGGTTTTACGAGCAGTACTTC. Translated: CASSIQGGFYEQYF. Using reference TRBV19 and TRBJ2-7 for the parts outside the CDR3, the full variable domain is DGGITQSPKYLFRKEGQNVTLSCEQNLNHDAMYWYRQDPGQGLRLIYYSQIVNDFQKGDIAEGYSVSREKKESFPLTVTSAQKNPTAFYLCASSIQGGFYEQYFGPGTRLTVT.

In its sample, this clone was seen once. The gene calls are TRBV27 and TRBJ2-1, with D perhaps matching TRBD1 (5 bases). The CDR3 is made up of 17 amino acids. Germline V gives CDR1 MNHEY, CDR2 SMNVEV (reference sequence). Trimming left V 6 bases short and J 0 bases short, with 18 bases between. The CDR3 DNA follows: TGTGCCAGCAGACTCACAGGACACCTAAGCTCCTACAATGAGCAGTTCTTC. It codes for CASRLTGHLSSYNEQFF.

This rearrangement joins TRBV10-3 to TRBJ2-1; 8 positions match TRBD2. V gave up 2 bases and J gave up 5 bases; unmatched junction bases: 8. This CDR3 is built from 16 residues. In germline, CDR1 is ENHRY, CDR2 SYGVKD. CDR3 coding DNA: TGTGCCATCAGTGAGCACGTGGGACTAGGCAACAATGAGCAGTTCTTC. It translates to CAISEHVGLGNNEQFF.

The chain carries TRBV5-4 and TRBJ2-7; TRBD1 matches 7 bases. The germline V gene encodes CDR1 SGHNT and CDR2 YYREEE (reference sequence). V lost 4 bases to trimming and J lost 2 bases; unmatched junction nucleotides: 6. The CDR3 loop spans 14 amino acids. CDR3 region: CASSPRDRTYEQYF. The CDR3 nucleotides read TGTGCCAGCAGCCCCCGGGACAGAACCTACGAGCAGTACTTC.

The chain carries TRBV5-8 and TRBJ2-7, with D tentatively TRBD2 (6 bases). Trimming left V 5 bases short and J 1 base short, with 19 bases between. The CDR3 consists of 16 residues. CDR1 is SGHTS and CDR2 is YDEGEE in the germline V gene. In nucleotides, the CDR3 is TGTGCCAGCAGTTCCAAGATCGGGACTTCTTCCTACGAGCAGTACTTC. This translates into CASSSKIGTSSYEQYF.

The CDR3 loop reads CASRPLAGKYNEQFF. The CDR3 DNA is TGTGCCAGCAGGCCACTAGCGGGAAAATACAATGAGCAGTTCTTC. The V gene is TRBV7-6, the J gene TRBJ2-1, with 10 positions matching TRBD2. V lost 6 bases to trimming and J lost 4 bases; unmatched junction nucleotides: 6. Per the germline V gene, CDR1 is SGHVS and CDR2 is FNYEAQ. CDR3 length equals 15 residues. Variable domain in full (rest from reference TRBV7-6 and TRBJ2-1): GAGVSQSPRYKVTKRGQDVALRCDPISGHVSLYWYRQALGQGPEFLTYFNYEAQQDKSGLPNDRFSAERPEGSISTLTIQRTEQRDSAMYRCASRPLAGKYNEQFFGPGTRLTVL.

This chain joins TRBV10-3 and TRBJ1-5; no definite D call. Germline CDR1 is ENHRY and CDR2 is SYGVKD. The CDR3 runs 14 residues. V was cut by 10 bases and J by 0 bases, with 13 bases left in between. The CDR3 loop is CATTKGDSNQPQHF. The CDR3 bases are TGTGCCACCACTAAGGGAGATAGCAATCAGCCCCAGCATTTT.

The CDR3 here is CAWTRSGIGELFF. The CDR3 DNA reads TGTGCCTGGACCCGGAGTGGCATCGGGGAGCTGTTTTTT. The V gene is TRBV30, the J gene TRBJ2-2; D gene ambiguous. Trimming took 4 bases from V and 7 from J, leaving 13 bases between them. Germline loops: CDR1 GTSNPN, CDR2 SVGIG (reference sequence). The CDR3 is 13 amino acids.

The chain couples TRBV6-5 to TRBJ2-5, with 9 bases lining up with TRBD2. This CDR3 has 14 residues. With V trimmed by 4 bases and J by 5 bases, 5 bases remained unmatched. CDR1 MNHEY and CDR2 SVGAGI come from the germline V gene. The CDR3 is CASSSTSGRETQYF. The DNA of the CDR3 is TGTGCCAGCAGTTCGACTAGCGGACGGGAGACCCAGTACTTC.

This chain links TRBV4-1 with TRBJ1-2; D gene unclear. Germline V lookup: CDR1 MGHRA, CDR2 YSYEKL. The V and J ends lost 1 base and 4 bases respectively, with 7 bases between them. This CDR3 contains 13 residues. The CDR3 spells CASSQVGSYGYTF. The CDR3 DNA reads TGCGCCAGCAGCCAAGTTGGCTCCTATGGCTACACCTTC.